This T cell receptor beta chain was obtained from a study of CD8+CD57+ T cells in acquired aplastic anemia. Study-wide background: Each DNA sample taken from sorted CD4+ and CD8+ cells came to 2.5 to 4 ug on average. Sequencing produced an average of roughly 10 million reads per healthy donor for CD4+ cells. Study-wide points: Some 30 was the count of CD8+ CDR3 sequences that patients shared with controls.

This CDR3 has 15 residues. Germline loops: CDR1 LNHDA, CDR2 SQIVND (reference sequence). Of note for this clonotype: The antigen remains undetermined. A junction end diverges from the germline sequence, so it may reflect a read error.

Template material for TCR beta VDJ and CDR3 profiling consisted of genomic DNA. From the reads, TCRdb called clonotypes with MiXCR, one entry per CDR3 protein. Found here are about 400,000 distinct CDR3 sequences, under 80% of them singletons; the top ten hold approximately 3.8%. The material sequenced was sorted CD4+, CD8+, or CD8+CD57+ T cells (not recorded which) from PBMCs. The chain carries TRBV19 and TRBJ1-5; D ambiguous. The origin of this receptor is a human donor in good health, serving as a control. CDR3 bases: TGTGCCAGTAGTATAGGGAAATCCTGCAATCAGTACTTCCGTTTT. This sequence encodes CASSIGKSCNQYFRF.